One and the same sample provided the 13 T cell receptor beta chains below, sequenced in a study of Tregs in tolerant kidney transplant recipients. Assay: immunoSEQ multiplex PCR; the TCRdb copy retains only in-frame clones and omits some. The sample contains about 64,000 clones, 95% to 98% of which appear only once. The material was Tregs from blood, obtained before the transplant. Receptors were obtained from a human donor who received a combined kidney and bone marrow transplant.

V is TRBV18 and J is TRBJ2-7; 7 bases match TRBD1. V trimming: 4 bases; J trimming: 4 bases; junction bases outside the gene matches: 10. In germline, CDR1 is KGHSH, CDR2 LQKENI. This CDR3 region has 15 residues. CDR3 DNA sequence: TGTGCCAGCTCACGGTCCGGGACAGATATTTACGAGCAGTACTTC. Protein: CASSRSGTDIYEQYF.

V and J are TRBV5-1 and TRBJ2-5; D not certain. V dropped 0 bases and J dropped 0 bases, with 6 bases sitting between them. This CDR3 spans 14 amino acids. Germline V gene lookup returns CDR1 SGHRS and CDR2 YFSETQ. CDR3 amino acids: CASSLAIDQETQYF. The DNA of the CDR3 is TGCGCCAGCAGCTTGGCGATAGACCAAGAGACCCAGTACTTC.

The chain carries TRBV28 and TRBJ1-2, with D unresolved. Germline assignment: CDR1 MDHEN and CDR2 SYDVKM. V shed 6 bases and J shed 1 base, with 15 bases lying between them. The CDR3 has 15 residues. The DNA for the CDR3 is TGTGCCAGCAGACCGATCGACCACTATAACTATGGCTACACCTTC. It encodes CASRPIDHYNYGYTF.

The chain joins TRBV5-1 to TRBJ2-7; TRBD2 might be the D (6 bases). V was trimmed by 5 bases and J by 3 bases, leaving 12 bases between them. CDR3 length: 13 residues. The germline V gene encodes CDR1 SGHRS and CDR2 YFSETQ. The CDR3 is CASSRGGLYEQYF. The CDR3 DNA sequence: TGCGCCAGCAGTAGGGGAGGCCTCTACGAGCAGTACTTC.

This chain links TRBV2 with TRBJ2-1, with TRBD1 as a possible D gene (5 bases). Germline V gene lookup returns CDR1 SNHLY and CDR2 FYNNEI. V gave up 8 bases and J gave up 10 bases, with 9 bases separating them. This CDR3 has 10 amino acids. CDR3 nucleotides: TGTGCCAGCGACAGCATCGAGCAGTTCTTC. Residues: CASDSIEQFF.

The chain links TRBV15 to TRBJ2-1; 12 nucleotides match TRBD2. This CDR3 spans 14 amino acids. V lost 7 bases to trimming and J lost 8 bases; unmatched junction nucleotides: 6. Germline CDR1 reads LNHNV; CDR2 reads YYDKDF (reference sequence). The CDR3 loop is CATKLAGGRDEQFF. CDR3 bases: TGTGCCACCAAACTAGCGGGGGGCCGCGATGAGCAGTTCTTC.

The J gene is TRBJ2-1, the V gene TRBV5-1; maybe TRBD1 (5 bases). The V end was cut by 7 bases, the J end by 5 bases, with 19 bases between. This CDR3 is 15 amino acids long. Looked up from germline, CDR1 is SGHRS and CDR2 is YFSETQ. CDR3 amino acids: CASAQVGQGNNEQFF. The CDR3 DNA follows: TGCGCCAGCGCCCAAGTGGGGCAGGGTAACAATGAGCAGTTCTTC.

The chain uses TRBV18 and TRBJ1-2; 8 positions match TRBD1. Germline values: CDR1 KGHSH, CDR2 LQKENI. Losses at the gene ends were 4 bases for V and 8 bases for J; bases not matched to a gene: 12. This CDR3 spans 15 amino acids. The CDR3 loop reads CASSRPIQGAGGYTF. The CDR3 DNA is TGTGCCAGCTCACGACCCATCCAGGGGGCGGGAGGCTACACCTTC.

This chain joins TRBV6-1 and TRBJ2-6, with D possibly being TRBD1 (5 bases). Trimming took off 7 bases at V and 1 base at J, with 8 bases between the two ends. Germline V gene sequence: CDR1 MNHNS, CDR2 SASEGT. The CDR3 sequence is 14 residues long. CDR3 region: CASTRASGANVLTF. CDR3 DNA sequence: TGTGCCAGCACCAGGGCTTCTGGGGCCAACGTCCTGACTTTC.

V is TRBV5-1 and J is TRBJ2-3; 8 nucleotides agree with TRBD1. The germline V gene encodes CDR1 SGHRS and CDR2 YFSETQ. The CDR3 is made up of 17 amino acids. With V trimmed by 3 bases and J by 3 bases, 12 bases remained unmatched. The CDR3 region is CASSSTRDRGGTDTQYF. CDR3 sequence (DNA): TGCGCCAGCAGCTCAACCCGCGACAGGGGTGGAACAGATACGCAGTATTTT.

This chain joins TRBV10-3 and TRBJ1-6; 10 nucleotides agree with TRBD1. V lost 9 bases and J lost 9; bases outside the gene matches: 5. This CDR3 has 13 residues. Germline V CDR1 and CDR2: ENHRY, SYGVKD. The CDR3 here is CAITRDRGSPLHF. The CDR3 DNA sequence: TGTGCCATTACACGGGACAGGGGTTCACCCCTCCACTTT.

The chain is built from TRBV6-1 and TRBJ1-2; 7 nucleotides match TRBD1. The junction had 6 bases not matched to a gene; V was cut back by 7 bases and J by 4 bases. From germline, CDR1 is MNHNS and CDR2 SASEGT. The CDR3 consists of 13 residues. The CDR3 loop is CASTLDRTYGYTF. In nucleotides, the CDR3 is TGTGCCAGCACCCTGGACAGGACCTATGGCTACACCTTC.

The chain couples TRBV2 to TRBJ2-7; 9 positions match TRBD1. J gave up 5 bases and V 6 bases, and 11 bases lay outside the gene matches. Germline V gene lookup returns CDR1 SNHLY and CDR2 FYNNEI. This CDR3 has 15 residues. The CDR3 sequence is CASRLQGAKRNEQYF. The CDR3 DNA follows: TGTGCCAGCAGGTTACAGGGGGCAAAACGGAACGAGCAGTACTTC.